One and the same sample provided the 12 T cell receptor beta chains below, sequenced in a study of T cell responses to AZD1222 COVID-19 vaccine. Assay used: immunoSEQ multiplex PCR; TCRdb lists only in-frame clones, some missing. Of some 150,000 clones listed, around 90% are singletons. The source material was peripheral blood, sampled on day 0 of AZD1222 vaccination. These receptors were collected from an adult in good health.

CDR3 nucleotides: TGCGCCAGCAGTTATAGTAGGGCCGAGCAGTACTTC. Translating gives CASSYSRAEQYF. The chain uses TRBV5-1 and TRBJ2-7, with D unresolved. V was shortened by 5 bases and J by 6 bases, with 12 bases between the two germline ends. This CDR3 is 12 amino acids long. Germline CDR1 SGHRS, CDR2 YFSETQ.

The genes are TRBV7-9 and TRBJ2-1; TRBD2 matches 11 bases. Germline V lookup: CDR1 SEHNR, CDR2 FQNEAQ (reference sequence). The CDR3 length is 17 residues. Trimming took 1 base from V and 4 from J; bases not matched to a gene: 6. In DNA, the CDR3 is TGTGCCAGCAGCTTAGGGATGGGACTAGCGGCATACAATGAGCAGTTCTTC. Residues: CASSLGMGLAAYNEQFF.

The chain joins TRBV5-6 to TRBJ1-2, with TRBD1 matching over 11 bases. The CDR3 spans 16 residues. Germline assignment: CDR1 SGHDT and CDR2 YYEEEE. The junction had 9 bases not matched to a gene; V was cut back by 4 bases and J by 4 bases. CDR3 nucleotide sequence: TGTGCCAGCAGCCCGGACAGGGGGCGAGGGCCCTATGGCTACACCTTC. This sequence encodes CASSPDRGRGPYGYTF.

The chain joins TRBV5-4 to TRBJ2-2; 8 bases align to TRBD2. Germline CDR1 SGHNT, CDR2 YYREEE (reference sequence). Germline trimming cut 2 bases from V and 3 bases from J; bases unmatched to any gene: 6. The CDR3 is 16 amino acids. CDR3 amino acids: CASSFGSRGDTGELFF. The CDR3 DNA follows: TGTGCCAGCAGCTTTGGGTCGCGGGGGGACACCGGGGAGCTGTTTTTT.

The V gene is TRBV18, the J gene TRBJ1-2, with 11 bases that match TRBD1. The CDR3 is 15 amino acids. Germline CDR1 is KGHSH and CDR2 is LQKENI. V gave up 3 bases and J gave up 3 bases; unmatched junction bases: 3. CDR3 loop: CASSPGQGGYYGYTF. CDR3 nucleotides: TGTGCCAGCTCACCGGGACAGGGGGGCTACTATGGCTACACCTTC.

CDR3 sequence: CASSLAGASYNEQFF. The CDR3 DNA sequence: TGTGCCAGCAGTTTAGCGGGGGCGTCCTACAATGAGCAGTTCTTC. This chain joins TRBV2 and TRBJ2-1; 9 nucleotides agree with TRBD2. The CDR3 length is 15 residues. Germline V gene data show CDR1 as SNHLY and CDR2 as FYNNEI. Germline trimming cut 5 bases from V and 1 base from J; bases unmatched to any gene: 3.

The rearrangement uses TRBV6-6 and TRBJ1-1; possibly TRBD1 for D (5 bases). Trimming took 8 bases from V and 1 from J, leaving 11 bases between them. The CDR3 loop spans 13 amino acids. Germline loops: CDR1 MNHNY, CDR2 SVGAGI (reference sequence). The CDR3 coding sequence is TGTGCCAGCGGGGCAATGGGGAACACTGAAGCTTTCTTT. Amino acid sequence: CASGAMGNTEAFF.

This clone has a single count. V gene TRBV7-6 combines with J gene TRBJ1-5; TRBD1 aligns across 9 bases. The CDR3 loop spans 15 amino acids. The germline gives CDR1 SGHVS, CDR2 FNYEAQ. Losses at the gene ends were 4 bases for V and 5 bases for J; bases not matched to a gene: 6. CDR3 protein: CASSWGQGRDQPQHF. CDR3 nucleotides: TGTGCCAGCAGCTGGGGACAGGGTCGGGATCAGCCCCAGCATTTT.

The chain has TRBV4-3 and TRBJ2-1; TRBD2 matches at 8 bases. In germline, CDR1 is LGHNA, CDR2 YSLEER. V was clipped by 0 bases and J by 1 base; unmatched bases: 5. The length of the CDR3 is 17 residues. The CDR3 is CASSQDKASGSYNEQFF. The CDR3 DNA follows: TGCGCCAGCAGCCAAGACAAGGCTAGCGGGTCCTACAATGAGCAGTTCTTC.

J is TRBJ1-4 and V is TRBV5-1, with no clear D. V shed 3 bases and J shed 7 bases, with 13 bases lying between them. Germline-derived CDR1 and CDR2 are SGHRS and YFSETQ. The CDR3 length is 14 residues. CDR3 coding DNA: TGCGCCAGCAGCTCAACCTACGGCGGTGAAAAACTGTTTTTT. The encoded protein is CASSSTYGGEKLFF. Combining the CDR3 with reference TRBV5-1 and TRBJ1-4 gives the whole variable domain KAGVTQTPRYLIKTRGQQVTLSCSPISGHRSVSWYQQTPGQGLQFLFEYFSETQRNKGNFPGRFSGRQFSNSRSEMNVSTLELGDSALYLCASSSTYGGEKLFFGSGTQLSVL.

The chain is built from TRBV28 and TRBJ2-7, with unresolved D. The CDR3 spans 18 residues. V gave up 6 bases and J gave up 3 bases, with 27 bases separating them. CDR1 MDHEN and CDR2 SYDVKM come from the germline V gene. The CDR3, as DNA: TGTGCCAGCAGCCGACGCCCGGGCGAAATTCCCCGACTCTACGAGCAGTACTTC. Protein: CASSRRPGEIPRLYEQYF. The variable domain in full, completed from reference TRBV28 and TRBJ2-7, reads DVKVTQSSRYLVKRTGEKVFLECVQDMDHENMFWYRQDPGLGLRLIYFSYDVKMKEKGDIPEGYSVSREKKERFSLILESASTNQTSMYLCASSRRPGEIPRLYEQYFGPGTRLTVT.

The chain uses TRBV14 and TRBJ1-2; D gene ambiguous. Germline CDR1 and CDR2: SGHDN and FVKESK. With 2 bases removed from V and 5 bases from J, the gap between germline ends came to 18 bases. The CDR3 contains 16 residues. The chain's CDR3 is CASSQRPTGSSYGYTF. The DNA for the CDR3 is TGTGCCAGCAGCCAACGTCCGACCGGGAGCTCTTATGGCTACACCTTC.